This is a list of T cell receptor beta chains from one sample in a study of radiation and T cells in renal cell carcinoma. Only in-frame clones appear in the TCRdb table, and some are missing; sequencing was by immunoSEQ multiplex PCR. The table lists about 49,000 clones, 83% of them singletons. Sequenced here: blood, sampled from a patient whose treatment included radiotherapy and nephrectomy. Receptors originate from a woman between 70 and 85 years old with renal cell carcinoma. Each CDR3 is given without its conserved first and last residue.

TRBV6-5	TRBJ2-6	ASSRGLSGANVLT
TRBV29-1	TRBJ1-1	SVEPGESNTEAF
TRBV5-1	TRBJ1-1	ASSITGEGTEAF
TRBV5-1	TRBJ1-1	ASSSGQGNTEAF
TRBV13	TRBJ2-3	ASSLASGTSGGAGTDTQY
TRBV5-1	TRBJ1-1	ASSLDNRSEAF
TRBV7-2	TRBJ2-2	ASSGAGPGELF
TRBV15	TRBJ2-1	ATRPVSGTNGNEQF
TRBV4-1	TRBJ2-7	ASSQVNGEGREQY
TRBV21-1	TRBJ1-6	ASSKAWTWDRVFSYNSPLH
TRBV7-9	TRBJ2-3	ASSWDILDTQY